This T cell receptor (beta chain) was found in a study of identical twins. The study's findings and limits: With beta out-of-frame sequences, excess sharing by twins was weaker. Low generation-probability sequences were in excess among twin-shared out-of-frame alpha sequences. Invariant populations such as MAIT and iNKT cells could partly muddle zero-insertion analyses.

Between the trimmed V and J ends, which lost 8 bases and 4 bases, there was a span of 11 bases. The length of the CDR3 is 13 residues. In germline, CDR1 is SNHLY, CDR2 FYNNEI. TCRdb passed the 5' RACE reads through MiXCR, listing each CDR3 protein once. The sample has about 240,000 distinct CDR3 sequences; roughly 13% are singletons. Worth noting for this clonotype: What it binds is not known.

These sequences were also reported in another study, on yellow fever vaccine responses in identical twins.

The sequenced sample consisted of memory (CD45RO+) T cells sorted from blood. This TCR was sampled from a woman between 18 and 29 years old in good health. The chain combines TRBV2 with TRBJ1-4; D is unresolved. CDR3 sequence (DNA): TGTGCCAGCGGGGTCAGGATTAATGAAAAACTGTTTTTT. This gives the protein CASGVRINEKLFF.